Below are 29 T cell receptor beta chains sequenced from a single sample in a study of neurological immune-mediated disorders. A single record per CDR3 protein comes from TCRdb applying MiXCR to the 5' RACE reads. The sample shows tens of thousands of distinct CDR3 sequences, just over 2.5% of them seen only once. The sequenced sample consisted of PBMCs. These receptors originate from a woman aged 30 to 39 with multiple sclerosis.

This clonotype was picked up many times. The chain has TRBV11-2 and TRBJ2-1, with D maybe TRBD1 (5 bases). The CDR3 is 13 residues long. Germline CDR1 is SGHAT and CDR2 is FQNNGV. V lost 8 bases, J lost 7 bases, and 15 bases lay in between. CDR3 region: CASRPLGRNEQFF. The CDR3 nucleotides read TGTGCCAGCCGCCCCTTGGGGCGGAATGAGCAGTTCTTC.

This clonotype was seen ten or more times. The chain uses TRBV7-7 and TRBJ2-1; TRBD2 might be the D (6 bases). Deletions cut 5 bases from V and 1 base from J, with 9 bases between. CDR1 is SSHAT and CDR2 is FNYEAQ in the germline V gene (reference sequence). This CDR3 comprises 14 residues. The CDR3 nucleotides read TGTGCCAGCAGCCCCGGGGGTTCCTACAATGAGCAGTTCTTC. Protein sequence: CASSPGGSYNEQFF.

This clonotype was observed many times. This chain links TRBV2 with TRBJ1-4; 8 bases agree with TRBD1. CDR1 SNHLY and CDR2 FYNNEI come from the germline V gene. The V gene end was trimmed by 6 bases and the J gene end by 4 bases; junction bases not matched to a gene: 4. The CDR3 has 14 residues. CDR3 sequence (DNA): TGTGCCAGCAGCCGGGACAGGAATAATGAAAAACTGTTTTTT. It is translated as CASSRDRNNEKLFF.

This clonotype was seen more than once but under ten times. This chain uses TRBV19 with TRBJ2-2; either TRBD1 or TRBD2 may supply D (5 bases each). CDR3 length: 18 residues. Trimming left V 1 base short and J 2 bases short, with 17 bases between. Germline assignment: CDR1 LNHDA and CDR2 SQIVND (reference sequence). CDR3 DNA: TGTGCCAGTAGTATAGTGCCCCCGGGACGAGCAAACACCGGGGAGCTGTTTTTT. Translating gives CASSIVPPGRANTGELFF.

This clonotype has ten or more counts. V usage is TRBV6-2 or TRBV6-3 and J usage is TRBJ2-7; possible D gene TRBD2, 6 bases. V was shortened by 5 bases and J by 2 bases, with 10 bases between the two germline ends. The CDR3 consists of 13 residues. CDR1 is MNHEY and CDR2 is SVGEGT in the germline V gene. The CDR3 DNA reads TGTGCCAGCAGTCGGGAGAGTGCCTACGAGCAGTACTTC. Amino acids: CASSRESAYEQYF.

This clonotype was seen repeatedly, ten times or more. Here the CDR3 reads CASSLGQYNTGELFF. In DNA, the CDR3 is TGTGCCAGCAGCTTAGGACAGTACAACACCGGGGAGCTGTTTTTT. The V call is TRBV7-8, the J call TRBJ2-2; a weak D match, TRBD1 (5 bases). The CDR3 totals 15 residues. Germline V lookup: CDR1 SGHVS, CDR2 FQNEAQ. V gave up 1 base and J gave up 2 bases, with 8 bases separating them.

This clonotype was picked up a small number of times. This rearrangement joins TRBV28 to TRBJ2-7; no clear D gene. V shed 6 bases and J shed 9 bases, with 18 bases lying between them. The CDR3 contains 13 residues. CDR1 is MDHEN, CDR2 SYDVKM, per germline. CDR3 DNA sequence: TGTGCCAGCAGCCCCCCCTCCCTCGGCGGGCAGTACTTC. Amino acids: CASSPPSLGGQYF.

This clonotype was seen only a few times. Mismatch with germline at one junction end may stem from a read error. This sequence joins TRBV6-2 or TRBV6-3 and TRBJ2-1, with D unresolved. Germline V gene lookup returns CDR1 MNHEY and CDR2 SVGEGT. The CDR3 covers 11 residues. The CDR3 DNA reads TGTGACAGCAGTTCTCAGAAGGAGCAGTTCTTC. This sequence encodes CDSSSQKEQFF.

This clonotype has at least ten counts. The rearrangement joins TRBV18 to TRBJ2-7, with a weak D call TRBD1 (6 bases). This CDR3 spans 14 amino acids. V was cut by 6 bases and J by 0 bases, with 12 bases left in between. The germline gives CDR1 KGHSH, CDR2 LQKENI. DNA for the CDR3: TGTGCCAGCTCTACAGGGAGTTCCTCCTACGAGCAGTACTTC. This sequence encodes CASSTGSSSYEQYF.

In this sample, this clonotype turned up many times. The V gene is TRBV7-6, the J gene TRBJ2-5; 8 bases map to TRBD2. This CDR3 spans 16 amino acids. J lost 5 bases, V lost 6 bases, and 14 bases had no gene match. CDR1 and CDR2 (germline): SGHVS, FNYEAQ. The CDR3 sequence is CASSPGTSDSWETQYF. The CDR3, as DNA: TGTGCCAGCAGTCCCGGGACTAGTGATTCTTGGGAGACCCAGTACTTC.

This clonotype was picked up many times. V gene TRBV12-3 or TRBV12-4 combines with J gene TRBJ1-1; D is perhaps TRBD1 (5 bases). V was cut by 6 bases and J by 1 base, with 15 bases left in between. The CDR3 has 15 residues. The CDR3: CASSTFGQKNTEAFF. CDR3 nucleotide sequence: TGTGCCAGCAGCACGTTTGGACAAAAGAACACTGAAGCTTTCTTT.

This clonotype was detected ten times or more. The rearrangement links TRBV5-1 to TRBJ2-7; TRBD1 matches 8 bases. The CDR3 consists of 11 residues. From germline, CDR1 is SGHRS and CDR2 YFSETQ. The J segment lost 9 bases and the V segment lost 4 bases, leaving 3 bases of the junction unmatched. CDR3 amino acids: CASSGDRRQYF. In DNA form, the CDR3 reads TGCGCCAGCAGCGGGGACAGGCGGCAGTACTTC.

This clonotype has a count of ten or more. The chain recombines TRBV4-3 with TRBJ1-1, with 11 positions matching TRBD1. Germline trimming cut 1 base from V and 11 bases from J; bases unmatched to any gene: 9. CDR1 and CDR2 (germline): LGHNA, YSLEER. The CDR3 extends over 15 amino acids. DNA for the CDR3: TGCGCCAGCAGCCAAGCATCCTCGGACAGGGGGCTTGCTTTCTTT. This translates into CASSQASSDRGLAFF.

This clonotype has a count of ten or more. The V gene is TRBV20-1, the J gene TRBJ2-1; 12 bases align to TRBD2. CDR1 and CDR2 from the germline V gene are DFQATT and SNEGSKA (reference sequence). This CDR3 spans 14 amino acids. The V gene end was trimmed by 6 bases and the J gene end by 10 bases; junction bases not matched to a gene: 10. The CDR3 sequence: CSAPRTSGVGEQFF. For the CDR3, the DNA is TGCAGTGCCCCAAGGACTAGCGGGGTAGGGGAGCAGTTCTTC.

This clonotype was counted between two and nine times. J is TRBJ2-7 and V is TRBV19; 9 positions agree with TRBD1. The CDR3 has 14 amino acids. The V gene end was trimmed by 3 bases and the J gene end by 5 bases; junction bases not matched to a gene: 5. Germline CDR1 is LNHDA and CDR2 is SQIVND (reference sequence). CDR3: CASSIGTGFDEQYF. DNA for the CDR3: TGTGCCAGTAGTATCGGGACAGGGTTCGACGAGCAGTACTTC.

This clonotype was counted many times. The chain uses TRBV5-1 and TRBJ2-7; D might be TRBD1 (6 bases). The CDR3 extends over 15 amino acids. The V end was cut by 6 bases, the J end by 2 bases, with 18 bases between. Germline V gene data show CDR1 as SGHRS and CDR2 as YFSETQ. DNA for the CDR3: TGCGCCAGCACCCACGGCCCTACAGGGACCTACGAGCAGTACTTC. Amino acids: CASTHGPTGTYEQYF.

Remarks on this clonotype: A junction end diverges from the germline sequence, so it may reflect a read error. The V gene is TRBV19, the J gene TRBJ2-7, with D possibly matching TRBD2 (7 bases). The CDR3 has 12 residues. Germline-derived CDR1 and CDR2 are LNHDA and SQIVND (reference sequence). This chain's CDR3 is CASGSPGGEKYF. Here the CDR3 DNA reads TGTGCCAGCGGGAGTCCGGGGGGCGAGAAGTACTTC.

There are many counts of this clonotype. The chain joins TRBV11-2 to TRBJ1-2; no reliable D call. The germline V gene encodes CDR1 SGHAT and CDR2 FQNNGV. The CDR3 has 12 residues. V was shortened by 5 bases and J by 4 bases, with 8 bases between the two germline ends. CDR3 amino acids: CASSPGLYGYTF. CDR3 coding DNA: TGTGCCAGCAGCCCCGGACTCTATGGCTACACCTTC. The variable domain in full, completed from reference TRBV11-2 and TRBJ1-2, reads EAGVAQSPRYKIIEKRQSVAFWCNPISGHATLYWYQQILGQGPKLLIQFQNNGVVDDSQLPKDRFSAERLKGVDSTLKIQPAKLEDSAVYLCASSPGLYGYTFGSGTRLTVV.

This clonotype was seen at least ten times. The V call is TRBV20-1, the J call TRBJ2-3; D not resolved. Germline lookup yields CDR1 DFQATT and CDR2 SNEGSKA (reference sequence). The V and J ends lost 6 bases and 4 bases respectively, with 11 bases between them. The CDR3 covers 12 residues. DNA for the CDR3: TGCAGTGCGGGTCGACTCGCAGATACGCAGTATTTT. Its translation: CSAGRLADTQYF.

This clonotype was recorded at least ten times. This chain uses TRBV5-1 with TRBJ2-2; 7 bases are shared with TRBD2. CDR3 length: 15 amino acids. Losses at the gene ends were 1 base for V and 5 bases for J; bases not matched to a gene: 5. Per germline, CDR1 SGHRS and CDR2 YFSETQ. As DNA, the CDR3 is TGCGCCAGCAGCTTGACTGCGGGAGCTACCGGGGAGCTGTTTTTT. Amino acid sequence: CASSLTAGATGELFF. The variable domain in full, completed from reference TRBV5-1 and TRBJ2-2, reads KAGVTQTPRYLIKTRGQQVTLSCSPISGHRSVSWYQQTPGQGLQFLFEYFSETQRNKGNFPGRFSGRQFSNSRSEMNVSTLELGDSALYLCASSLTAGATGELFFGEGSRLTVL.

This clonotype was detected ten times or more. The gene calls are TRBV10-2 and TRBJ2-1, with unresolved D. From germline, CDR1 is WSHSY and CDR2 SAAADI. The germline V and J ends were trimmed by 7 bases and 2 bases, with 9 bases remaining between them. The CDR3 covers 13 residues. CDR3 sequence: CASTGQTYNEQFF. CDR3 in DNA: TGCGCCAGCACCGGGCAGACCTACAATGAGCAGTTCTTC.

There are many counts of this clonotype. The V gene is TRBV5-1, the J gene TRBJ2-5; 8 nucleotides agree with TRBD2. CDR3 length: 14 residues. The V segment lost 2 bases and the J segment 1 base; nucleotides outside the gene matches: 1. Germline-derived CDR1 and CDR2 are SGHRS and YFSETQ. In DNA form, the CDR3 reads TGCGCCAGCAGCTTAGGGACTAGCCAAGAGACCCAGTACTTC. Encoded protein: CASSLGTSQETQYF. Filled out from reference TRBV5-1 and TRBJ2-5, the complete variable domain reads KAGVTQTPRYLIKTRGQQVTLSCSPISGHRSVSWYQQTPGQGLQFLFEYFSETQRNKGNFPGRFSGRQFSNSRSEMNVSTLELGDSALYLCASSLGTSQETQYFGPGTRLLVL.

This clonotype was seen many times. This chain joins TRBV7-2 and TRBJ2-1; D gene unclear. The CDR3 loop spans 13 amino acids. Between the trimmed V and J ends, which lost 1 base and 6 bases, there was a span of 7 bases. Germline V gene data show CDR1 as SGHTA and CDR2 as FQGNSA. As DNA, the CDR3 is TGTGCCAGCAGCTTAGGGTCCCCCAATGAGCAGTTCTTC. This encodes CASSLGSPNEQFF. The full variable domain, with the rest looked up from reference TRBV7-2 and TRBJ2-1, is GAGVSQSPSNKVTEKGKDVELRCDPISGHTALYWYRQSLGQGLEFLIYFQGNSAPDKSGLPSDRFSAERTGGSVSTLTIQRTQQEDSAVYLCASSLGSPNEQFFGPGTRLTVL.

In its sample, this clonotype was seen many times. The gene calls are TRBV7-9 and TRBJ1-1; no firm D call. Germline V gene data show CDR1 as SEHNR and CDR2 as FQNEAQ (reference sequence). Trimming stripped 5 bases from V and 8 bases from J, with 6 bases between. The CDR3 is made up of 10 amino acids. The CDR3 nucleotides are TGTGCCAGCAGCGGCTCAGAAGCTTTCTTT. Protein: CASSGSEAFF.

This clonotype was found many times. The chain carries TRBV5-1 and TRBJ1-2; no clear D. Trimming stripped 0 bases from V and 6 bases from J, with 9 bases between. The CDR3 runs to 13 residues. CDR1 and CDR2 (germline): SGHRS, YFSETQ. The CDR3 DNA is TGCGCCAGCAGCTTGGGGACGGGTCATGGCTACACCTTC. It is translated as CASSLGTGHGYTF.

This clonotype showed up many times. CDR3 loop: CASSAGTEADTQYF. CDR3 coding DNA: TGTGCCAGCAGTGCAGGGACAGAGGCTGATACGCAGTATTTT. This chain uses TRBV2 with TRBJ2-3, with TRBD1 matching over 7 bases. CDR1 and CDR2 (germline): SNHLY, FYNNEI. The CDR3 covers 14 residues. J was trimmed by 6 bases and V by 4 bases; bases with no gene match: 7.

There are many counts of this clonotype. This chain links TRBV18 with TRBJ1-1, with 11 bases that match TRBD1. CDR3 length equals 15 residues. V trimming: 3 bases; J trimming: 5 bases; junction bases outside the gene matches: 5. Germline V gene data show CDR1 as KGHSH and CDR2 as LQKENI. The chain's CDR3 is CASSPSGTGGTEAFF. DNA of the CDR3: TGTGCCAGCTCACCGTCCGGGACAGGGGGAACTGAAGCTTTCTTT.

This clonotype was counted ten times or more. The V and J genes are TRBV6-6 and TRBJ2-7, with D perhaps TRBD1 (7 bases). The germline V gene encodes CDR1 MNHNY and CDR2 SVGAGI (reference sequence). V lost 5 bases, J lost 3 bases, and 14 bases lay in between. This CDR3 is built from 14 residues. This CDR3 is CASSLQGGYYEQYF. As DNA, the CDR3 is TGTGCCAGCAGTCTTCAGGGGGGTTACTACGAGCAGTACTTC.

This clonotype was detected only a few times. The chain employs TRBV7-6 and TRBJ2-7; D might be TRBD2 (6 bases). The CDR3 totals 12 residues. Germline CDR1 reads SGHVS; CDR2 reads FNYEAQ. The V end lost 5 bases, the J end lost 6 bases, and 11 bases lay between the germline ends. The CDR3 sequence: CASSQDYREQYF. For the CDR3, the DNA is TGTGCCAGCAGCCAGGACTATCGCGAGCAGTACTTC.